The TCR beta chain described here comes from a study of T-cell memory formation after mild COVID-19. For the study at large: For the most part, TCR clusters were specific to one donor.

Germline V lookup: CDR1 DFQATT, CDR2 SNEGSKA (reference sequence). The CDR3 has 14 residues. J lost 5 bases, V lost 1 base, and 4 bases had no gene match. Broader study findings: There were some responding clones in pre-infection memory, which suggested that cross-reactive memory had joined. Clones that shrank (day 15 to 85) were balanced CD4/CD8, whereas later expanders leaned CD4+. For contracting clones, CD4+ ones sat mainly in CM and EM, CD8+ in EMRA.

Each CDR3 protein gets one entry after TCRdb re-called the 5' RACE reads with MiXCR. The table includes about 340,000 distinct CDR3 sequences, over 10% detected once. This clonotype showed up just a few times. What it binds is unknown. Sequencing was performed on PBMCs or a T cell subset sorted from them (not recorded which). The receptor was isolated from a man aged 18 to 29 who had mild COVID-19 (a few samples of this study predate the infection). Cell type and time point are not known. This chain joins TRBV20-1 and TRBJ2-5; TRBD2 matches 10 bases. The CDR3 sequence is CSARVGSGGETQYF. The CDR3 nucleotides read TGCAGTGCTAGAGTGGGTAGCGGGGGGGAGACCCAGTACTTC.